This T cell receptor (beta chain) comes out of a study of cytomegalovirus exposure and HLA in healthy donors. General study results and limits: With high specificity and sensitivity, the classifier reportedly diagnosed cytomegalovirus status. Most TCR sequences were rare, but some public TCRs occurred in many donors. Some TCR beta chains (about 180 of them) were listed as cytomegalovirus-associated.

Here immunoSEQ multiplex PCR was the method, and the copy in TCRdb shows in-frame clones only, minus some. In the table there are around 70,000 clones, roughly 95% of which are singletons. Separate from the roughly 700-subject first cohort, the approximately 120-subject validation cohort was the one that the donors belonged to. Germline values: CDR1 SQVTM, CDR2 ANQGSEA. CDR3 length: 12 residues. Trimming took 3 bases from V and 8 from J; bases not matched to a gene: 6. With regard to this clone: Its cognate antigen is unknown.

The chain couples TRBV29-1 to TRBJ1-2; 7 bases map to TRBD1. The sequence was obtained from a man younger than 35 in good health and CMV-seronegative. Material: PBMCs. This chain's CDR3 is CSVDRGPGGYTF. DNA for the CDR3: TGCAGCGTTGATAGGGGGCCGGGGGGCTACACCTTC.